A single sample gave rise to the 26 T cell receptor beta chains below, sequenced in a study of cytomegalovirus exposure and HLA in healthy donors. The PCR ran on 60 Vbeta and 13 Jbeta primers. The assay was immunoSEQ multiplex PCR, and TCRdb's table has in-frame clones only and misses some. The sample carries 130,000 to 150,000 clones, around four fifths recorded once. Sequencing was performed on PBMCs. Receptors originate from a male donor in good health and CMV-seropositive.

This rearrangement joins TRBV11-2 to TRBJ1-5; D unresolved. CDR3 length equals 19 residues. V was cut by 3 bases and J by 2 bases, with 23 bases left in between. Germline CDR1 and CDR2: SGHAT and FQNNGV. The CDR3 coding sequence is TGTGCCAGCAGCTTGGGCCCCGGCCTCCGGTTGCAGGGCAATCAGCCCCAGCATTTT. Translated, it gives CASSLGPGLRLQGNQPQHF. The full variable domain, rest sourced from reference TRBV11-2 and TRBJ1-5, is EAGVAQSPRYKIIEKRQSVAFWCNPISGHATLYWYQQILGQGPKLLIQFQNNGVVDDSQLPKDRFSAERLKGVDSTLKIQPAKLEDSAVYLCASSLGPGLRLQGNQPQHFGDGTRLSIL.

The chain joins TRBV5-6 to TRBJ2-1; possibly TRBD2 for D (6 bases). V lost 2 bases, J lost 5 bases, and 17 bases lay in between. This CDR3 comprises 16 residues. CDR1 SGHDT and CDR2 YYEEEE come from the germline V gene. The CDR3 is CASSLIVSSGHNEQFF. The CDR3 DNA is TGTGCCAGCAGCTTAATTGTCAGTAGCGGACACAATGAGCAGTTCTTC.

The chain couples TRBV4-3 to TRBJ1-4, with D maybe TRBD1 (6 bases). The CDR3 contains 13 residues. Germline CDR1 is LGHNA and CDR2 is YSLEER. V lost 5 bases, J lost 8 bases, and 12 bases lay in between. The CDR3 loop is CASSYRVKEKLFF. The CDR3 region has the DNA TGCGCCAGCAGCTACAGGGTAAAGGAAAAACTGTTTTTT.

The chain couples TRBV25-1 to TRBJ1-3; D remains ambiguous. Trimming removed 4 bases from V and 0 bases from J, with 10 bases in between. Germline values: CDR1 MGHDK, CDR2 SYGVNS. This CDR3 region has 15 residues. As DNA, the CDR3 is TGTGCCAGCAGTGCCCAGGCGTACTCTGGAAACACCATATATTTT. Its translation: CASSAQAYSGNTIYF.

This sequence joins TRBV4-3 and TRBJ2-7, with D hard to call. The V end lost 3 bases, the J end lost 3 bases, and 12 bases lay between the germline ends. The CDR3 is 14 amino acids. Per germline, CDR1 LGHNA and CDR2 YSLEER. The CDR3 loop is CASSQGSEYYEQYF. Written as DNA, the CDR3 is TGCGCCAGCAGCCAGGGCTCGGAATACTACGAGCAGTACTTC.

As for this clone: At one of its ends the junction is not consistent with the germline gene, which may arise from a read error. The J gene is TRBJ2-5, the V gene TRBV7-7; 9 bases are a match to TRBD1. Per the germline V gene, CDR1 is SSHAT and CDR2 is FNYEAQ (reference sequence). The CDR3 is 13 amino acids. CDR3 in DNA: TGTGCTAGCAGTACGGACAGGGGAGAGACCCAGTACTTC. It codes for CASSTDRGETQYF.

In this sample, this clone turned up once. CDR3 residues: CASSIKEGRYEQYF. The CDR3 DNA is TGTGCCAGTAGTATAAAGGAGGGCAGGTACGAGCAGTACTTC. The chain uses TRBV19 and TRBJ2-7; tentatively, D is TRBD2 (6 bases). CDR1 is LNHDA and CDR2 is SQIVND in the germline V gene (reference sequence). CDR3 length: 14 residues. Between the trimmed V and J ends, which lost 2 bases and 4 bases, there was a span of 12 bases.

The J gene is TRBJ1-5, the V gene TRBV9; the D gene is possibly TRBD1 (5 bases). Germline V CDR1 and CDR2: SGDLS, YYNGEE. The CDR3 extends over 15 amino acids. V lost 4 bases, J lost 1 base, and 12 bases lay in between. The CDR3 nucleotides are TGTGCCAGCAGCCGGGGGGGTGTAAGCAATCAGCCCCAGCATTTT. It yields the protein CASSRGGVSNQPQHF. Full variable domain (outside the CDR3, taken from reference TRBV9 and TRBJ1-5): DSGVTQTPKHLITATGQRVTLRCSPRSGDLSVYWYQQSLDQGLQFLIQYYNGEERAKGNILERFSAQQFPDLHSELNLSSLELGDSALYFCASSRGGVSNQPQHFGDGTRLSIL.

This clone has a single count. The chain has TRBV28 and TRBJ2-5; 10 nucleotides align to TRBD2. With the DNA end fitting TRBJ2-7 better, the J assignment may be wrong. This CDR3 spans 14 amino acids. Germline values: CDR1 MDHEN, CDR2 SYDVKM. The CDR3 loop is CASIGGTSVYEQYF. In DNA, the CDR3 is TGTGCCAGCATAGGAGGGACTAGCGTCTACGAGCAGTACTTC.

This chain connects TRBV28 to TRBJ1-6, with D unclear. Per the germline V gene, CDR1 is MDHEN and CDR2 is SYDVKM. CDR3 length equals 16 residues. With 1 base removed from V and 5 bases from J, the gap between germline ends came to 12 bases. This CDR3 reads CASSLFAGGNNSPLHF. In DNA, the CDR3 is TGTGCCAGCAGTTTATTCGCCGGTGGTAATAATTCACCCCTCCACTTT.

This chain connects TRBV5-8 to TRBJ2-7; possibly TRBD2 for D (7 bases). The germline V gene encodes CDR1 SGHTS and CDR2 YDEGEE. This CDR3 comprises 13 residues. V shed 7 bases and J shed 2 bases, with 13 bases lying between them. CDR3 amino acids: CASRTRDTYEQYF. CDR3 nucleotides: TGTGCCAGCCGGACTAGGGACACCTACGAGCAGTACTTC.

J is TRBJ2-1 and V is TRBV7-9; TRBD1 matches at 8 bases. This CDR3 contains 16 residues. With 4 bases clipped from V and 3 bases from J, the junction kept 8 bases outside the gene matches. Germline values: CDR1 SEHNR, CDR2 FQNEAQ (reference sequence). The DNA of the CDR3 is TGTGCCAGCAGCTCCGCCGGGACAGGTCTCTACAATGAGCAGTTCTTC. The encoded protein is CASSSAGTGLYNEQFF.

The V call is TRBV30, the J call TRBJ2-5; 9 nucleotides match TRBD2. Trimming cost V 8 bases and J 5 bases; bases outside gene matches: 12. Per the germline V gene, CDR1 is GTSNPN and CDR2 is SVGIG (reference sequence). The CDR3 has 14 residues. CDR3 coding DNA: TGTGCCGGTGGGGGCGGGAGGGCAGGGGAGACCCAGTACTTC. This sequence encodes CAGGGGRAGETQYF.

The V gene is TRBV6-5, the J gene TRBJ2-3; 7 bases are shared with TRBD2. CDR1 and CDR2 from the germline V gene are MNHEY and SVGAGI. The CDR3 is 15 amino acids. V lost 6 bases to trimming and J lost 0 bases; unmatched junction nucleotides: 6. CDR3 nucleotide sequence: TGTGCCAGCAGCATGGGGGGGTCTAGCACAGATACGCAGTATTTT. This sequence encodes CASSMGGSSTDTQYF.

This clone showed up just a few times. The CDR3 DNA is TGTGCCAGCAGACCCCCTGTGCGGGAGGGAACGAACACCGGGGAGCTGTTTTTT. Its translation: CASRPPVREGTNTGELFF. This chain connects TRBV7-9 to TRBJ2-2; 9 bases align to TRBD2. The length of the CDR3 is 18 residues. V dropped 6 bases and J dropped 0; count of bases not matched to a gene: 11. Germline CDR1 and CDR2: SEHNR and FQNEAQ (reference sequence). Supplemented by reference TRBV7-9 and TRBJ2-2, the full variable domain reads DTGVSQNPRHKITKRGQNVTFRCDPISEHNRLYWYRQTLGQGPEFLTYFQNEAQLEKSRLLSDRFSAERPKGSFSTLEIQRTEQGDSAMYLCASRPPVREGTNTGELFFGEGSRLTVL.

The genes are TRBV27 and TRBJ2-5; 10 bases agree with TRBD2. Germline trimming cut 5 bases from V and 1 base from J; bases unmatched to any gene: 10. In germline, CDR1 is MNHEY, CDR2 SMNVEV (reference sequence). The CDR3 has 17 residues. CDR3 in amino acids: CASSPLVTSGPQETQYF. The CDR3, as DNA: TGTGCCAGCAGTCCCCTGGTGACTAGCGGGCCCCAAGAGACCCAGTACTTC.

The chain joins TRBV18 to TRBJ2-7; 8 positions match TRBD2. J was trimmed by 2 bases and V by 4 bases; bases with no gene match: 10. Germline-derived CDR1 and CDR2 are KGHSH and LQKENI. This CDR3 contains 16 residues. The CDR3 sequence: CASSLIAGRSPYEQYF. CDR3 DNA: TGTGCCAGCTCACTAATAGCGGGACGGTCCCCCTACGAGCAGTACTTC.

The gene calls are TRBV28 and TRBJ1-2, with 7 nucleotides matching TRBD1. The CDR3 contains 13 residues. J was trimmed by 4 bases and V by 6 bases; bases with no gene match: 5. Germline V CDR1 and CDR2: MDHEN, SYDVKM. The CDR3 protein is CASSVGQAYGYTF. CDR3 in DNA: TGTGCCAGCAGCGTAGGACAGGCCTATGGCTACACCTTC.

The V gene is TRBV18, the J gene TRBJ1-2; D not resolved. The CDR3 has 13 amino acids. V shed 0 bases and J shed 4 bases, with 6 bases lying between them. Germline CDR1 reads KGHSH; CDR2 reads LQKENI. This CDR3 is CASSPPGSYGYTF. The CDR3 DNA is TGTGCCAGCTCACCACCAGGGAGCTATGGCTACACCTTC.

This sequence joins TRBV19 and TRBJ2-1, with D unclear. The ends were cut back, 4 bases at V and 7 bases at J, with 14 bases in the middle. This CDR3 is 14 amino acids long. From germline, CDR1 is LNHDA and CDR2 SQIVND (reference sequence). This CDR3 reads CASSSGTETNEQFF. CDR3 nucleotides: TGTGCCAGTAGTAGCGGCACGGAGACTAATGAGCAGTTCTTC.

The chain uses TRBV4-1 and TRBJ2-1; D is perhaps TRBD2 (6 bases). The CDR3 sequence is 14 residues long. Between the trimmed V and J ends, which lost 3 bases and 0 bases, there was a span of 6 bases. In germline, CDR1 is MGHRA, CDR2 YSYEKL. The CDR3 loop is CASSHGGSYNEQFF. CDR3 DNA: TGCGCCAGCAGCCACGGGGGCTCCTACAATGAGCAGTTCTTC.

This chain connects TRBV6-6 to TRBJ1-4; 8 nucleotides agree with TRBD1. Germline V lookup: CDR1 MNHNY, CDR2 SVGAGI (reference sequence). This CDR3 spans 15 amino acids. The J segment lost 5 bases and the V segment lost 4 bases, leaving 6 bases of the junction unmatched. This chain's CDR3 is CASSWSAGGNEKLFF. In nucleotides, the CDR3 is TGTGCCAGCAGTTGGTCGGCAGGGGGCAATGAAAAACTGTTTTTT.

The genes are TRBV13 and TRBJ2-5; maybe TRBD2 (5 bases). Germline V gene sequence: CDR1 PRHDT, CDR2 FYEKMQ (reference sequence). V lost 3 bases and J lost 0, with 14 bases in between. The CDR3 totals 16 residues. The CDR3 sequence: CASSFGGGRYQETQYF. The CDR3 DNA reads as TGTGCCAGCAGCTTTGGTGGCGGGCGGTACCAAGAGACCCAGTACTTC.

The chain combines TRBV30 with TRBJ2-5; possible D gene TRBD1, 6 bases. The V end lost 0 bases, the J end lost 4 bases, and 9 bases lay between the germline ends. Germline V gene data show CDR1 as GTSNPN and CDR2 as SVGIG (reference sequence). This CDR3 spans 13 amino acids. This CDR3 reads CAWSVGASETQYF. The CDR3 DNA sequence: TGTGCCTGGAGTGTGGGGGCGTCAGAGACCCAGTACTTC. Based on the CDR3 plus reference TRBV30 and TRBJ2-5, the full variable domain is SQTIHQWPATLVQPVGSPLSLECTVEGTSNPNLYWYRQAAGRGLQLLFYSVGIGQISSEVPQNLSASRPQDRQFILSSKKLLLSDSGFYLCAWSVGASETQYFGPGTRLLVL.

This chain connects TRBV11-2 to TRBJ2-7; 12 bases are shared with TRBD2. CDR1 is SGHAT and CDR2 is FQNNGV in the germline V gene. V lost 5 bases to trimming and J lost 7 bases; unmatched junction nucleotides: 21. This CDR3 comprises 19 residues. For the CDR3, the DNA is TGTGCCAGCAGCCCAGCCCCTCCCAGACTAGCGGGAGTCGTGGGTGAGCAGTACTTC. Protein sequence: CASSPAPPRLAGVVGEQYF.

V is TRBV11-3 and J is TRBJ2-7; D may be TRBD1 (6 bases). The CDR3 loop spans 13 amino acids. Germline V gene sequence: CDR1 SGHNT, CDR2 YENEEA. Trimming removed 5 bases at V and 7 bases at J, with 15 bases between. CDR3 DNA sequence: TGTGCCAGCAGCGCGCCTGAAGGGGGAGAGCAGTACTTC. Its translation: CASSAPEGGEQYF.